The clone carrying this T cell receptor (beta chain) was observed a few times. Its antigen is unknown. Isolated RNA was reverse transcribed in full, so expressed TCRB transcripts were sequenced. Libraries were prepared by immunoSEQ multiplex PCR; TCRdb keeps only in-frame clonotypes and omits some of them. This sample has a few hundred thousand clones, with about 10% found just once. This sample is part of a study of beta chain features in type 1 diabetes. Notes on the study in general: Moderate yet significant TCRB CDR3 shortening was seen in Type 1 diabetes patients in all four CD4+ subsets.

Input material: central memory CD4+ T cells from blood. The sequence came from a man aged 25 to 45 with type 1 diabetes.

CDR3 sequence reads: CASSTLGGSTDTQYF. Written as DNA, the CDR3 is TGTGCCAGTAGTACCCTCGGAGGTAGCACAGATACGCAGTATTTT. The chain recombines TRBV19 with TRBJ2-3, with D possibly TRBD2 on 5 matching bases. Germline CDR1 and CDR2: LNHDA and SQIVND (reference sequence). The CDR3 has 15 residues. The V end was cut by 4 bases, the J end by 0 bases, with 11 bases between.